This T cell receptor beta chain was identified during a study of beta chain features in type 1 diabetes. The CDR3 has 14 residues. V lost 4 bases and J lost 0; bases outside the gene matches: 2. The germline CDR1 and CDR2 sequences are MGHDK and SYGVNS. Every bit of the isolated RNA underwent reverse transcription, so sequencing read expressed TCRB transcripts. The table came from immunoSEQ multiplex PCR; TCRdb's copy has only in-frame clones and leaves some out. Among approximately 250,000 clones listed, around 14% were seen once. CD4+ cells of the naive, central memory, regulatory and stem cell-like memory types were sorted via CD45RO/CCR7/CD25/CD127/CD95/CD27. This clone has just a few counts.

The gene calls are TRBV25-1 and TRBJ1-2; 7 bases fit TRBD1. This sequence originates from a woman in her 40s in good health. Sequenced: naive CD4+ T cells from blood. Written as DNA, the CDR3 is TGTGCCAGCAGTGGGACAGGAGCTAACTATGGCTACACCTTC. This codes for CASSGTGANYGYTF.